This passage covers 19 T cell receptor beta chains from one sample sequenced in a study of cytomegalovirus exposure and HLA in healthy donors. 60 Vbeta and 13 Jbeta primers were used in PCR. The repertoire was sequenced with immunoSEQ multiplex PCR; TCRdb's copy has only in-frame clones and lacks some. The table records around 150,000 clones, over 75% of them present only once. The specimen was PBMCs. The receptors come from a man in his forties in good health and CMV-seronegative.

This rearrangement joins TRBV9 to TRBJ2-7; 7 bases map to TRBD1. CDR3 length: 19 residues. V lost 2 bases to trimming and J lost 2 bases; unmatched junction nucleotides: 19. In germline, CDR1 is SGDLS, CDR2 YYNGEE. Here the CDR3 reads CASSVPSLAETGIAYEQYF. In nucleotides, the CDR3 is TGTGCCAGCAGCGTCCCTTCCTTGGCCGAGACAGGGATTGCCTACGAGCAGTACTTC. The whole variable domain, remainder taken from reference TRBV9 and TRBJ2-7, is DSGVTQTPKHLITATGQRVTLRCSPRSGDLSVYWYQQSLDQGLQFLIQYYNGEERAKGNILERFSAQQFPDLHSELNLSSLELGDSALYFCASSVPSLAETGIAYEQYFGPGTRLTVT.

The chain uses TRBV9 and TRBJ2-1; tentatively, D is TRBD2 (6 bases). Per the germline V gene, CDR1 is SGDLS and CDR2 is YYNGEE. V was shortened by 4 bases and J by 5 bases, with 13 bases between the two germline ends. CDR3 size: 14 residues. CDR3 sequence: CASSISGDNNEQFF. Written as DNA, the CDR3 is TGTGCCAGCAGCATTAGCGGTGACAACAATGAGCAGTTCTTC.

The chain has TRBV6-5 and TRBJ2-2; tentatively, D is TRBD2 (6 bases). The V gene lost 2 bases and the J gene lost 5 bases, with 9 bases spanning the gap. From germline, CDR1 is MNHEY and CDR2 SVGAGI. CDR3 size: 14 residues. The CDR3 reads CASSYGTLTGELFF. The CDR3 DNA is TGTGCCAGCAGTTACGGGACTTTGACCGGGGAGCTGTTTTTT.

Only a few counts were recorded for this clone. V and J are TRBV11-2 and TRBJ2-5; 9 bases fit TRBD1. The V gene's germline CDR1 is SGHAT and CDR2 FQNNGV. After removal of 5 bases from V and 4 bases from J, the junction contained 11 bases not matched to a gene. This CDR3 is built from 16 residues. CDR3 DNA sequence: TGTGCCAGCAGCCCCCGGGACAGGGAACCTGGAGAGACCCAGTACTTC. Residues: CASSPRDREPGETQYF. The full variable domain, rest sourced from reference TRBV11-2 and TRBJ2-5, is EAGVAQSPRYKIIEKRQSVAFWCNPISGHATLYWYQQILGQGPKLLIQFQNNGVVDDSQLPKDRFSAERLKGVDSTLKIQPAKLEDSAVYLCASSPRDREPGETQYFGPGTRLLVL.

The chain has TRBV6-1 and TRBJ1-2; no clear D. Germline lookup yields CDR1 MNHNS and CDR2 SASEGT. The CDR3 contains 14 residues. V was pared by 1 base and J by 12 bases, with 18 bases between. The CDR3 reads CASSEVLIGGLNTF. For the CDR3, the DNA is TGTGCCAGCAGTGAAGTTTTAATAGGCGGTCTTAACACCTTC.

The sample holds a few counts of this clone. This chain uses TRBV29-1 with TRBJ2-3; no clear D gene. V was trimmed by 0 bases and J by 1 base, leaving 5 bases between them. CDR3 length: 13 residues. The V gene's germline CDR1 is SQVTM and CDR2 ANQGSEA. CDR3 coding DNA: TGCAGCGTTGAAGATCGGGGCACAGATACGCAGTATTTT. Protein product: CSVEDRGTDTQYF.

V and J are TRBV7-5 and TRBJ1-3. TRBV7-5 is deemed a pseudogene. The length of the CDR3 is 16 residues. The CDR3 nucleotides read TGTGTCAGAAGCCCTACTTGGGGGGGCTCTGGAAACACCATATATTTT. Translated, it gives CVRSPTWGGSGNTIYF.

V is TRBV11-3 and J is TRBJ2-5; TRBD1 aligns across 8 bases. The CDR3 length is 14 residues. Germline lookup yields CDR1 SGHNT and CDR2 YENEEA. V gave up 5 bases and J gave up 4 bases; unmatched junction bases: 6. CDR3: CASSRTGQGETQYF. The CDR3 nucleotides read TGTGCCAGCAGCCGAACCGGACAGGGAGAGACCCAGTACTTC.

V gene TRBV6-5 combines with J gene TRBJ1-5; weak D call: TRBD1 (6 bases). Germline V gene lookup returns CDR1 MNHEY and CDR2 SVGAGI. V lost 3 bases, J lost 5 bases, and 14 bases lay in between. CDR3 length equals 15 residues. For the CDR3, the DNA is TGTGCCAGCAGTTATTCAGGCGCAGGGGATCAGCCCCAGCATTTT. This gives the protein CASSYSGAGDQPQHF.

This clone was observed a handful of times. The chain links TRBV2 to TRBJ2-5; the match to TRBD1 covers 7 bases. Unmatched junction bases numbered 2, after V lost 8 bases and J lost 5 bases. The V gene's germline CDR1 is SNHLY and CDR2 FYNNEI. This CDR3 has 11 residues. The chain's CDR3 is CASGTVETQYF. The CDR3 nucleotides are TGTGCCAGCGGGACAGTTGAGACCCAGTACTTC.

This clone was seen once. The DNA for the CDR3 is TGTGCCAGCAGTGACGGTCGGGCTAGCTTATTCTTC. It codes for CASSDGRASLFF. V gene TRBV6-4 combines with J gene TRBJ2-1, with D possibly being TRBD2 (5 bases). Germline V gives CDR1 MRHNA, CDR2 SNTAGT. This CDR3 contains 12 residues. Trimming shortened V by 2 bases and J by 16 bases, and 15 bases separated the two germline ends.

V and J are TRBV28 and TRBJ2-3; tentatively, D is TRBD2 (6 bases). The CDR3 extends over 14 amino acids. Deletions cut 6 bases from V and 6 bases from J, with 16 bases between. Germline loops: CDR1 MDHEN, CDR2 SYDVKM. CDR3 in amino acids: CASSLTGTQDTQYF. Written as DNA, the CDR3 is TGTGCCAGCAGCCTTACCGGGACTCAGGATACGCAGTATTTT.

The CDR3 DNA reads as TGTGCCAGCAGTCCCGGGACAGGGGGCAGGTACGAGCAGTACTTC. Translating gives CASSPGTGGRYEQYF. This chain joins TRBV5-6 and TRBJ2-7, with 12 bases lining up with TRBD1. Trimming cost V 5 bases and J 4 bases; bases outside gene matches: 7. Per germline, CDR1 SGHDT and CDR2 YYEEEE. The CDR3 sequence is 15 residues long.

With regard to this clone: Germline is not matched at one junction end, which may reflect a read error. The J gene is TRBJ2-4, the V gene TRBV6-5; 7 nucleotides align to TRBD1. Germline CDR1 and CDR2: MNHEY and SVGAGI. The CDR3 has 14 residues. The CDR3 bases are TGTGCCAGCAGTTCGAGACAGGGCCAAAACAGTCAGTACTTC. Protein product: CASSSRQGQNSQYF.

This clone was detected a few times. This chain joins TRBV27 and TRBJ2-7; TRBD2 might be the D (6 bases). The CDR3 has 15 residues. CDR1 and CDR2 (germline): MNHEY, SMNVEV (reference sequence). V was shortened by 5 bases and J by 0 bases, with 14 bases between the two germline ends. The CDR3: CASSEEAGSSYEQYF. For the CDR3, the DNA is TGTGCCAGCAGTGAAGAGGCGGGGAGCTCCTACGAGCAGTACTTC.

This clone was counted only a few times. The chain links TRBV30 to TRBJ2-7; possible D gene TRBD2, 5 bases. Germline CDR1 GTSNPN, CDR2 SVGIG (reference sequence). The CDR3 is 13 residues long. The V gene lost 2 bases and the J gene lost 2 bases, with 10 bases spanning the gap. CDR3 in DNA: TGTGCCTGGAGTTCTGCGGGCCCCTACGAGCAGTACTTC. This gives the protein CAWSSAGPYEQYF.

The chain recombines TRBV27 with TRBJ2-7; TRBD1 matches 7 bases. The junction had 14 bases not matched to a gene; V was cut back by 5 bases and J by 4 bases. Germline CDR1 MNHEY, CDR2 SMNVEV (reference sequence). The length of the CDR3 is 16 residues. CDR3 loop: CASSRNRGPLGYEQYF. For the CDR3, the DNA is TGTGCCAGCAGTCGAAACAGGGGTCCGCTAGGGTACGAGCAGTACTTC.

The genes are TRBV28 and TRBJ2-5; D is perhaps TRBD1 (6 bases). Trimming removed 5 bases at V and 5 bases at J, with 15 bases between. The V gene's germline CDR1 is MDHEN and CDR2 SYDVKM. The CDR3 covers 14 residues. The CDR3 loop is CASSPYRQGETQYF. CDR3 coding DNA: TGTGCCAGCAGTCCCTACCGCCAGGGGGAGACCCAGTACTTC.

J is TRBJ1-4 and V is TRBV7-9; D possibly corresponds to TRBD1 (6 bases). Trimming cost V 8 bases and J 7 bases, with 20 bases left between them. Germline V gene data show CDR1 as SEHNR and CDR2 as FQNEAQ (reference sequence). The CDR3 spans 15 residues. Written as DNA, the CDR3 is TGTGCCAGCTTTCAGGGGTCAGATCTCGGTGAAAAACTGTTTTTT. Translation: CASFQGSDLGEKLFF. Drawing the rest from reference TRBV7-9 and TRBJ1-4, the complete variable domain is DTGVSQNPRHKITKRGQNVTFRCDPISEHNRLYWYRQTLGQGPEFLTYFQNEAQLEKSRLLSDRFSAERPKGSFSTLEIQRTEQGDSAMYLCASFQGSDLGEKLFFGSGTQLSVL.